This is a list of T cell receptor beta chains from one sample in a study of OX40 agonist ivuxolimab in advanced cancers. The method was immunoSEQ multiplex PCR; TCRdb's version includes in-frame clones alone and lacks a portion of them. The data show approximately 61,000 clones, with approximately 90% seen just once and 0.3% to 0.35% held by the top ten. The sequencing used CD4+ or CD8+ T cells sorted from blood, collected in a trial of the OX40 agonist ivuxolimab. The receptors come from an adult with an advanced solid tumor such as melanoma, head and neck, liver or kidney cancer. The CDR3 runs from the conserved cysteine through the conserved F or W. A D gene is named only where the DNA matches it firmly. Size is omitted from some rows. Given values are once, few, many or a class for expanded clones.

size: -; D: TRBD1; J: TRBJ2-7; V: TRBV2; DNA: TGTGCCAGCAGTGCTTGGACAGGGACCTACGAGCAGTACTTC; CDR3: CASSAWTGTYEQYF
size: -; D: -; J: TRBJ1-2; V: TRBV7-2; DNA: TGTGCCAGCAGCTTAGGCGTTTTAGGCTACACCTTC; CDR3: CASSLGVLGYTF
size: -; D: -; J: TRBJ2-7; V: TRBV11-2; DNA: TGTGCCAGCAGCTCCCTACGCCGGGCCCAGCGGGAGCAGTACTTC; CDR3: CASSSLRRAQREQYF
size: -; D: TRBD1; J: TRBJ1-3; V: TRBV5-4; DNA: TGTGCCAGCAGCTTTAAGGGACAGGCTCGCTCTGGAAACACCATATATTTT; CDR3: CASSFKGQARSGNTIYF
size: -; D: TRBD1; J: TRBJ2-4; V: TRBV27; DNA: TGTGCCAGCAGCTACTTTATTGGACAGGGTTCGAGGGGCATTCAGTACTTC; CDR3: CASSYFIGQGSRGIQYF
size: -; D: -; J: TRBJ2-3; V: TRBV10-1; DNA: TGCGCCAGCAGTGTCGGGGTAGATACGCAGTATTTT; CDR3: CASSVGVDTQYF
size: -; D: -; J: TRBJ1-6; V: TRBV9; DNA: TGTGCCAGCAGCTCATCAACAGACAGTATCACCCTCCACTTT; CDR3: CASSSSTDSITLHF
size: -; D: -; J: TRBJ2-7; V: TRBV27; DNA: TGTGCCAGCAGTTCGGACAGCCTAGACCCCTACGAGCAGTACTTC; CDR3: CASSSDSLDPYEQYF
size: -; D: -; J: TRBJ1-4; V: TRBV21-1; DNA: TGTGCCAGCAATTTCATGAGGGTAAGTGTGACTAATGAAAAACTGTTTTTT; CDR3: CASNFMRVSVTNEKLFF
size: -; D: -; J: TRBJ2-1; V: TRBV4-1; DNA: TGCGCCAGCAGCCAAGAGGTATACTCCTACAATGAGCAGTTCTTC; CDR3: CASSQEVYSYNEQFF
size: once; D: -; J: TRBJ1-2; V: TRBV27; DNA: TGTGCCAGCAGTTTGGAGCGCTCAGCTAACTATGGCTACACCTTC; CDR3: CASSLERSANYGYTF
size: once; D: TRBD1; J: TRBJ2-7; V: TRBV7-2; DNA: TGTGCCAGCAGCTTAAGACAGGGGGCCCACGAGCAGTACTTC; CDR3: CASSLRQGAHEQYF
size: -; D: -; J: TRBJ2-6; V: TRBV11-3; DNA: TGTGCCAGCAGCTTAGGTGGCAGGGGAGGCTCTGGGGCCAACGTCCTGACTTTC; CDR3: CASSLGGRGGSGANVLTF
size: -; D: -; J: TRBJ2-7; V: TRBV29-1; DNA: TGCAGCGTTTCCAGCCGCCTCTCCTACGAGCAGTACTTC; CDR3: CSVSSRLSYEQYF
size: -; D: -; J: TRBJ1-1; V: TRBV6-5; DNA: TGTGCCAGCCGGGACCGGGTGAACACTGAAGCTTTCTTT; CDR3: CASRDRVNTEAFF
size: -; D: -; J: TRBJ1-5; V: TRBV27; DNA: TGTGCCAGCAGCCGGGACCTCCCGGGACGGGGAGTGGAGCCCCAGCATTTT; CDR3: CASSRDLPGRGVEPQHF
size: -; D: -; J: TRBJ2-7; V: TRBV14; DNA: TGTGCCAGCAGCCCCGGATATGGAAAGGGGCAAGGCGTGGGTCAAAGCGTGTACGAGCAGTACTTC; CDR3: CASSPGYGKGQGVGQSVYEQYF
size: -; D: -; J: TRBJ1-3; V: TRBV5-8; DNA: TGTGCCAGCAGCTTTCTGCAGGGCTCTGGAAACACCATATATTTT; CDR3: CASSFLQGSGNTIYF
size: -; D: -; J: TRBJ1-1; V: TRBV25-1; DNA: TGTGCCAGCAGTGCCGACCGGACAGCACAGAAGAACACTGAAGCTTTCTTT; CDR3: CASSADRTAQKNTEAFF
size: -; D: -; J: TRBJ2-5; V: TRBV5-4; DNA: TGTGCCAGCAGCTTGGGGCAGAACCTACAAGAGACCCAGTACTTC; CDR3: CASSLGQNLQETQYF
size: once; D: -; J: TRBJ2-7; V: TRBV6-6; DNA: TGTGCCAGCAGTTACGGTCACCTCGGCTCCTACGAGCAGTACTTC; CDR3: CASSYGHLGSYEQYF
size: once; D: TRBD1; J: TRBJ2-1; V: TRBV30; DNA: TGTGCCTGGGCGACAGGGGGCCCCAACAATGAGCAGTTCTTC; CDR3: CAWATGGPNNEQFF
size: -; D: -; J: TRBJ1-3; V: TRBV21-1; DNA: TGTGCCAGCAGCAAAGTAGGACACAGGGGGATTGGAAACACCATATATTTT; CDR3: CASSKVGHRGIGNTIYF
size: -; D: -; J: TRBJ2-5; V: TRBV30; DNA: TGTGCCTGGATTCGCCAAGAGGCCCAGTACTTC; CDR3: CAWIRQEAQYF
size: -; D: -; J: TRBJ2-3; V: TRBV10-3; DNA: TGTGCCATCAGTGATCGGTCCCCCCTTGATACGCAGTATTTT; CDR3: CAISDRSPLDTQYF
size: -; D: TRBD1; J: TRBJ2-3; V: TRBV15; DNA: TGTGCCACCAGCAGAGGACAGGGAGTGACAGATACGCAGTATTTT; CDR3: CATSRGQGVTDTQYF
size: -; D: -; J: TRBJ2-7; V: TRBV7-2; DNA: TGTGCCAGCAGGAGTGTGGCACCAGGACTCTACGAGCAGTACTTC; CDR3: CASRSVAPGLYEQYF
size: -; D: TRBD1; J: TRBJ1-2; V: TRBV5-4; DNA: TGTGCCAGCAGCTTGGAAGGGGGCCTAAGCGCTGGCTACACCTTC; CDR3: CASSLEGGLSAGYTF
size: -; D: TRBD1; J: TRBJ1-2; V: TRBV6-5; DNA: TGTGCCAGCAGTTATACAGGGGGCCACGGCTACACCTTC; CDR3: CASSYTGGHGYTF
size: -; D: -; J: TRBJ1-6; V: TRBV18; DNA: TGTGCCAGCTCACCAAATATTTCACCCCTCCACTTT; CDR3: CASSPNISPLHF
size: once; D: -; J: TRBJ1-1; V: TRBV6-1; DNA: TGTGCCAGCAGTGAAGCCGTCCCGGGCGGGAACACTGAGGCTTTCTTT; CDR3: CASSEAVPGGNTEAFF
size: -; D: TRBD2; J: TRBJ2-7; V: TRBV5-1; DNA: TGCGCCAGCAGCTTAAGTACGTGGCGGGGGGCCTCCGAGCAGTACTTC; CDR3: CASSLSTWRGASEQYF
size: -; D: -; J: TRBJ1-1; V: TRBV7-9; DNA: TGTGCCAGCAGCTTAGCGCGGGCAGGGGACACTGAAGCTTTCTTT; CDR3: CASSLARAGDTEAFF
size: -; D: TRBD2; J: TRBJ2-7; V: TRBV19; DNA: TGTGCCAGTAGTATCGGGACTACTAGCTCCTACGAGCAGTACTTC; CDR3: CASSIGTTSSYEQYF
size: -; D: -; J: TRBJ1-3; V: TRBV10-2; DNA: TGCGCCACCCTCTGGGGGGACACCATATATTTT; CDR3: CATLWGDTIYF
size: few; D: -; J: TRBJ2-1; V: TRBV9; DNA: TGTGCCAGCAGCGTAGCTTTAACAGGGAGGCCGTCGGACAATGAGCAGTTCTTC; CDR3: CASSVALTGRPSDNEQFF
size: -; D: TRBD1; J: TRBJ1-2; V: TRBV5-4; DNA: TGTGCCAGCTCCCAGACAGGGACCTATGGCTACACCTTC; CDR3: CASSQTGTYGYTF
size: -; D: TRBD1; J: TRBJ1-5; V: TRBV27; DNA: TGTGCCAGCAGGTCTGGACAGGGGAGGAATCAGCCCCAGCATTTT; CDR3: CASRSGQGRNQPQHF
size: -; D: -; J: TRBJ2-5; V: TRBV28; DNA: TGTGCCAGCAGTTTAACATTACAAGAGACCCAGTACTTC; CDR3: CASSLTLQETQYF
size: -; D: -; J: TRBJ2-3; V: TRBV10-3; DNA: TGTGCCATCAGTGAGAACTTCGAGGGCGATACGCAGTATTTT; CDR3: CAISENFEGDTQYF
size: once; D: -; J: TRBJ2-7; V: TRBV14; DNA: TGTGCCAGCAGCCAAGGGGCGTACGAGCAGTACTTC; CDR3: CASSQGAYEQYF
size: -; D: TRBD2; J: TRBJ2-2; V: TRBV5-4; DNA: TGTGCCAGCAGCCAACGGACTAGCGGGGTCCGGGGGGAGCTGTTTTTT; CDR3: CASSQRTSGVRGELFF
size: -; D: TRBD2; J: TRBJ2-3; V: TRBV27; DNA: TGTGCCAGCAGTACCAGCGGGGTTCGCACAGATACGCAGTATTTT; CDR3: CASSTSGVRTDTQYF
size: few; D: TRBD1; J: TRBJ1-2; V: TRBV2; DNA: TGTGCCAGCACGACAACCGGGACAGTTGTCACCTTC; CDR3: CASTTTGTVVTF
size: once; D: -; J: TRBJ2-1; V: TRBV7-9; DNA: TGTGCCAGCAGCCCGACAAACCCCTACAATGAGCAGTTCTTC; CDR3: CASSPTNPYNEQFF
size: -; D: TRBD1; J: TRBJ2-7; V: TRBV6-6; DNA: TGTGCCAGCAGTTACCCGGGACAGGGGCGGTCCTACGAGCAGTACTTC; CDR3: CASSYPGQGRSYEQYF
size: -; D: TRBD1; J: TRBJ2-7; V: TRBV19; DNA: TGTGCCAGTAGTATTGGGAGGACAGGGAGCTCCTACGAGCAGTACTTC; CDR3: CASSIGRTGSSYEQYF
size: few; D: -; J: TRBJ1-6; V: TRBV27; DNA: TGTGCCAGCAGTTTCTCGACATGGGATTCACCCCTCCACTTT; CDR3: CASSFSTWDSPLHF
size: -; D: TRBD1; J: TRBJ2-4; V: TRBV5-8; DNA: TGTGCCAGCAGCACCTACGCCGACAGGGCAGAGCAAAACATTCAGTACTTC; CDR3: CASSTYADRAEQNIQYF
size: -; D: -; J: TRBJ2-3; V: TRBV27; DNA: TGTGCCAGCAGTCCGGCCCCCCGGGGGCGAAATACGCAGTATTTT; CDR3: CASSPAPRGRNTQYF
size: -; D: TRBD2; J: TRBJ2-3; V: TRBV5-1; DNA: TGCGCCAGCAGCTTGTCAGCGGGGGGGGGCACAGATACGCAGTATTTT; CDR3: CASSLSAGGGTDTQYF
size: once; D: TRBD1; J: TRBJ1-1; V: TRBV19; DNA: TGTGCCAGTACTCGGGACAGGGGGAACACTGAAGCTTTCTTT; CDR3: CASTRDRGNTEAFF
size: few; D: -; J: TRBJ1-2; V: TRBV7-9; DNA: TGTGCCAGCAGCTTAGATAGGGGCTACACCTTC; CDR3: CASSLDRGYTF